This T cell receptor (beta chain) is from a study of draining lymph node invasion in breast cancer (TCRdb year 2020). Describing the broader study: Metastasis in lymph nodes was diagnosed using histology and cytokeratin immunohistochemistry and was confirmed with EpCAM/CD45 flow cytometry. In a separate targeted assay, sorted memory regulatory T cells and memory conventional CD4 T cells were compared across breast cancer tissues by bulk TCR-beta CDR3 sequencing. Each patient contributed matched non-invaded and tumor-invaded tumor-draining lymph nodes plus the primary tumor, profiled for both Treg and Tconv subsets. The separate targeted TCR sequencing covered lymph nodes from roughly 5 patients, with primary tumors sequenced for three of those patients. What the research found in general, with its limitations: Data could not resolve whether Treg conversion occurred in a given organ or whether converted Tregs recirculated between nodes and tumor. Tracking of the top-100 tumor clones could be carried out in just a couple of patients. Detection of some of the top 100 tumor clones in both invaded and non-invaded nodes suggests recirculation between tumor and draining nodes. Shared TCRs between Treg and Tconv subsets were considered suggestive but not proof of common clonal origin. According to the targeted TCR-seq data, Tregs appeared to be more clonally expanded than Tconvs in every tissue, and both subsets had lower diversity in tumor than in lymph nodes. Roughly 12-22% of Treg TCRs were shared with Tconvs per tissue, interpreted as suggesting peripheral Treg induction.

CD4+ CD45RA- CD25high cells were sorted as memory regulatory T cells. Tumor-draining lymph nodes were classified as non-invaded or invaded according to absence or presence of metastatic tumor cells. T cells were pre-enriched with a Miltenyi Pan T Cell isolation kit before staining and sorting. Immunohistochemistry for estrogen receptor, progesterone receptor, HER2 and Ki-67 was used to characterize the primary tumors. Fresh surgical tissue was processed within a few hours after surgery by being cut into small fragments. The tissue fragments were digested enzymatically for approximately 19 minutes with Liberase TL plus DNase and were then passed through a 40-micrometer strainer. After DAPI live/dead staining, cells were sorted on a BD FACS Aria II at about 97-99% purity. Sorted cells were lysed in TCL buffer, and RNA was purified using a Norgen Single Cell RNA purification kit that included DNase treatment.

Library prep was done by bulk RNA-seq. The sequencer listed for this sample is Illumina HiSeq 2500. The authors' analysis ran thus. In the separate targeted TCR-seq dataset, CDR3 sequences were extracted from raw reads and quantified using MiXCR version 2.1.5 with default parameters. The separate targeted TCR-seq dataset defined each TCR-beta clone by its combination of V gene, J gene and CDR3 sequence. In the separate targeted TCR-seq dataset, clones with fewer than three counts were removed, then only the 90% most strongly expressed clones per sample were retained. For each tissue in the separate targeted TCR-seq dataset, Treg-Tconv overlap was calculated by dividing the number of shared clones by the total number of Treg clones and multiplying by 100. In-frame beta chains were kept once TCRdb had trimmed the public reads at Q25 with fastp and called clones with MiXCR. Each record represents a unique CDR3 protein, reported with the most common genes and DNA among its rows. The V and J calls shown here were made by TCRdb, not taken from the authors' results. This sample gives 2,500 to 3,500 distinct CDR3 sequences in total; around 50% of them show up just once. Around 3.6% of the sample comes from the top ten.

V and J lose 4 bases and 8 bases, and a span of 23 bases separates them. The germline V gene yields SNHLY for CDR1 and FYNNEI for CDR2. Reading from cysteine to phenylalanine, the CDR3 counts 16 amino acids. This entry keeps only the CDR3 DNA: 48 bases, framed from base 1. Points on this clonotype: This receptor's antigen is unknown. No clone much larger than this one lies a single base away; base qualities are absent.

This clonotype originated in a female donor with luminal breast cancer. Here the chain combines TRBV2 and TRBJ1-1; TRBD1 is possibly the D segment (5 matching bases). Sequencing was carried out using sorted memory Tregs from a lymph node. This specimen's cell subset or site label, per the study, means: CD45RA-negative sorted CD4+ T cells (memory Tconv or effector/memory Treg). The CDR3 protein is CASSARAARVRGEAFF. The nucleotide sequence reads TGTGCCAGCAGTGCTCGGGCGGCCAGGGTTCGTGGGGAAGCTTTCTTT. Where the CDR3 stops, the reference TRBV2 and TRBJ1-1 genes take over; the full variable domain is EPEVTQTPSHQVTQMGQEVILRCVPISNHLYFYWYRQILGQKVEFLVSFYNNEISEKSEIFDDQFSVERPDGSNFTLKIRSTKLEDSAMYFCASSARAARVRGEAFFGQGTRLTVV.